This TCR beta chain came from a study of vaccination and CD4 T cells after COVID-19. Treatment of the sample: roughly nine-day PBMC culture with coronavirus spike peptide pools or control peptides (ViraFEST assay). Peptide pool stimulation in ViraFEST expanded antigen-specific T cells, whose TCRs were then sequenced. The Oncomine TCR Beta short-read assay was applied to DNA of cultured CD4+ T cells. Genomic DNA was isolated from CD4+ T cells that had been cultured. TCRdb independently ran MiXCR on the PCR reads; one entry per CDR3 protein. Here the sample spans about 9,600 distinct CDR3 sequences, approximately 30% being singletons. CDR3 length: 15 residues. The germline V gene encodes CDR1 MNHEY and CDR2 SVGAGI. The ends were cut back, 4 bases at V and 0 bases at J, with 10 bases in the middle. On this clonotype itself: What it recognizes is unknown.

The chain recombines TRBV6-5 with TRBJ2-1, with D unresolved. The receptor comes from a human donor who had recovered from COVID-19. This specimen was CD4+ T cells from blood, cultured in vitro, taken after SARS-CoV-2 vaccination. CDR3 residues: CASSSSHSSYNEQFF. CDR3 in DNA: TGTGCCAGCAGTTCCTCCCACAGCTCCTACAATGAGCAGTTCTTC.